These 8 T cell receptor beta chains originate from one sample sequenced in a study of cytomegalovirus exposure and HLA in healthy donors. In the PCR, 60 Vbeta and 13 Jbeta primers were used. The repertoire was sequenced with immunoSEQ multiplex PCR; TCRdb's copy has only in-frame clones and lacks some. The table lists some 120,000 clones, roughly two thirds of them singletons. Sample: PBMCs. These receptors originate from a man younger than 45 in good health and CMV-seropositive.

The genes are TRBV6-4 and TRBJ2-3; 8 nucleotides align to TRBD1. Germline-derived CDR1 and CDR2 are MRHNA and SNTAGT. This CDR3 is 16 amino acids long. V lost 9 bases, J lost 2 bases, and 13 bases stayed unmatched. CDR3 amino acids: CASSVAGQEPTDTQYF. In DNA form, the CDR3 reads TGTGCCAGTTCGGTCGCGGGACAGGAGCCCACAGATACGCAGTATTTT.

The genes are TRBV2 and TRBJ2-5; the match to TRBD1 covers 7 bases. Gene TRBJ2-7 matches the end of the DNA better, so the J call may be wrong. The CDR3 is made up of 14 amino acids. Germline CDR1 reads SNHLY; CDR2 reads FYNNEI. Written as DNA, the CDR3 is TGTGCCAGCAGTCCCGACAGGGCCGGATACGAGCAGTACTTC. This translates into CASSPDRAGYEQYF.

The CDR3 sequence is CASSLGDSSIYYGYTF. The CDR3 DNA reads TGTGCCAGCAGCCTGGGGGACAGCTCAATTTACTATGGCTACACCTTC. The V call is TRBV5-6, the J call TRBJ1-2; 7 bases match TRBD1. This CDR3 contains 16 residues. Trimming took 4 bases from V and 3 from J; bases not matched to a gene: 12. CDR1 and CDR2 from the germline V gene are SGHDT and YYEEEE.

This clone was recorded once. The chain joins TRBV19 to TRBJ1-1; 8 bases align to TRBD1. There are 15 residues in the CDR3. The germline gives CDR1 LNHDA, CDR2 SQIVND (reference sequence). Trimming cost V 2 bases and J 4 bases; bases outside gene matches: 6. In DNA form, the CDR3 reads TGTGCCAGTAGTATACCCCGGACAGGGTTCACTGAAGCTTTCTTT. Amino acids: CASSIPRTGFTEAFF.

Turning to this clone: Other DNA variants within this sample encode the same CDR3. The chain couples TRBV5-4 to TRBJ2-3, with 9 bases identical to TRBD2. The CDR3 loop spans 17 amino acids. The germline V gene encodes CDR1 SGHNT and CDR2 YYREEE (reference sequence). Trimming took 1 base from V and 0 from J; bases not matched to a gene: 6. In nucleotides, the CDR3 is TGTGCCAGCAGCTTGACTAGCGGGTCAACTAGCACAGATACGCAGTATTTT. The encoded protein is CASSLTSGSTSTDTQYF.

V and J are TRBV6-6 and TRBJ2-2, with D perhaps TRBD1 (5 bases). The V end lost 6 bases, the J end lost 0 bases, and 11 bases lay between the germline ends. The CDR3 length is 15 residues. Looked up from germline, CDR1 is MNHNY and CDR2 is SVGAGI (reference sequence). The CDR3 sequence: CASSHRSANTGELFF. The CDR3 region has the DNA TGTGCCAGCAGCCACAGGTCAGCGAACACCGGGGAGCTGTTTTTT.

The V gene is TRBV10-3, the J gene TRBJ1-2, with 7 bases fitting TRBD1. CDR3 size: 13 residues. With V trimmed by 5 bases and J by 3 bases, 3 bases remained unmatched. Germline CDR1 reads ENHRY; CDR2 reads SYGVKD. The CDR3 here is CAISTGDDYGYTF. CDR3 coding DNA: TGTGCCATCAGTACAGGGGACGACTATGGCTACACCTTC.

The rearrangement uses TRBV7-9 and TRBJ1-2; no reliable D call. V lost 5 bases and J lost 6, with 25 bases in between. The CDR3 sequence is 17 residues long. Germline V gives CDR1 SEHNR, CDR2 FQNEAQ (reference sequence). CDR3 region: CASSLPNRQASTNGYTF. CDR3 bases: TGTGCCAGCAGCCTCCCAAACCGTCAGGCGTCAACCAATGGCTACACCTTC.